These 15 T cell receptor beta chains originate from one sample sequenced in a study of tumor-infiltrating lymphocytes in primary liver carcinoma. From 400 to 500 ng total RNA, TCR beta cDNA was generated with a primer in the constant region. For TCR beta, libraries were produced by three nested multiplex PCR rounds using slightly modified ARM-PCR. The study ran its first two PCR rounds for approximately 11 cycles each, using TRBV1-TRBV30 forward primers and a C-beta reverse primer. TCRdb redid the calling of the multiplex PCR reads with MiXCR, one entry per CDR3 protein. This sample carries fewer than 200,000 distinct CDR3 sequences, about 82% of them seen once, and the ten largest clones take roughly 18%. Between roughly 17 and 30 mg of unsorted bulk tissue served as the source from which RNA and DNA were co-extracted. Material: tumor tissue from primary liver carcinoma. The receptors come from a man in his forties or fifties with primary liver carcinoma and hepatitis B virus infection.

Details on this clonotype: Its ends do not fully match the called genes, so a read error is possible. Here the CDR3 DNA reads TGTGCCAGCAACCAATATGAGGGGAGCGGCTACGAGCAGTACTTC. This codes for CASNQYEGSGYEQYF. This sequence joins TRBV4-2 and TRBJ2-7; the D call may be TRBD1 or TRBD2 (5 bases each). CDR3 length: 15 amino acids. Germline V gene sequence: CDR1 LGHNA, CDR2 YNFKEQ.

Note on this clonotype: Just one base apart from a much larger clone, this may be a read error. The V and J genes are TRBV28 and TRBJ2-7; D not certain. V gave up 6 bases and J gave up 3 bases, with 6 bases separating them. The CDR3 is 11 amino acids. Germline CDR1 is MDHEN and CDR2 is SYDVKM. CDR3 protein: CASRSIYEQYF. CDR3 sequence (DNA): TGTGCCAGCAGGAGCATCTACGAGCAGTACTTC.

This chain links TRBV11-1 with TRBJ2-1; 8 positions match TRBD2. Germline CDR1 reads SGHAT; CDR2 reads FQDESV (reference sequence). The CDR3 spans 16 residues. The CDR3 DNA follows: TGTATCAGCAGCCCCCTGGGACTAGGGGGAGTCGGGGAGCAGTTCTTC. It codes for CISSPLGLGGVGEQFF.

This clonotype was found a few times. This chain links TRBV7-2 with TRBJ2-3; D may be TRBD1 (7 bases). Germline CDR1 reads SGHTA; CDR2 reads FQGNSA. V was trimmed by 1 base and J by 8 bases, leaving 16 bases between them. The CDR3 totals 15 residues. The DNA for the CDR3 is TGTGCCAGCAGCTTAGAGACAGGGAGGAGCGGTACGCAGTATTTT. Its protein is CASSLETGRSGTQYF. The full variable domain, rest sourced from reference TRBV7-2 and TRBJ2-3, is GAGVSQSPSNKVTEKGKDVELRCDPISGHTALYWYRQSLGQGLEFLIYFQGNSAPDKSGLPSDRFSAERTGGSVSTLTIQRTQQEDSAVYLCASSLETGRSGTQYFGPGTRLTVL.

This clonotype has only a few counts. This may be a read error, as it is one base from a much larger clone. The V and J genes are TRBV5-5 and TRBJ2-7; D is unresolved. CDR3 length: 15 residues. Deletions cut 1 base from V and 0 bases from J, with 11 bases between. The V gene's germline CDR1 is SGHKS and CDR2 YYEKEE (reference sequence). The CDR3 region has the DNA TGTGCCAGCAGCTTGTCACAGCTGAACTCCTACGAGCAGTACTTC. Translating gives CASSLSQLNSYEQYF.

As regards this clonotype: The CDR3 does not end in the conserved phenylalanine or tryptophan, so this is likely a read error. The chain carries TRBV28 and TRBJ1-4, with TRBD1 identical over 12 bases. V lost 3 bases to trimming and J lost 5 bases; unmatched junction nucleotides: 1. The CDR3 is made up of 15 amino acids. The germline V gene encodes CDR1 MDHEN and CDR2 SYDVKM. The CDR3 DNA reads TGTGCCAGCAGTTTGGGACAGGGGGCCAATGAAAAACTGTTTCTT. This translates into CASSLGQGANEKLFL.

Of note for this clonotype: Relative to the germline gene, one junction end is altered; a read error may explain this. The V call is TRBV6-5, the J call TRBJ2-7; D gene unclear. The CDR3 runs to 15 residues. Germline CDR1 is MNHEY and CDR2 is SVGAGI. The CDR3 loop is CASSYSEVDSYEQYF. In DNA, the CDR3 is TGCGCCAGCAGTTACTCCGAGGTGGACTCCTACGAGCAGTACTTC.

In regard to this clonotype: One end of the junction is discordant with germline, which a read error may explain. V gene TRBV28 combines with J gene TRBJ2-1, with TRBD2 matching over 8 bases. CDR1 and CDR2 from the germline V gene are MDHEN and SYDVKM. The CDR3 totals 13 residues. In DNA form, the CDR3 reads TGTCCCTGCTGGATACGGGGGGGCAATGAGCAGCTCTTC. Protein product: CPCWIRGGNEQLF.

For this clonotype: An end of the junction differs from the germline gene, which may be a read error. CDR3 in amino acids: CSILREDTGELFF. The CDR3 coding sequence is TGCAGTATTCTCAGGGAGGACACCGGGGAACTGTTTTTT. This sequence joins TRBV29-1 and TRBJ2-2, with D tentatively TRBD2 (6 bases). Germline V gene data show CDR1 as SQVTM and CDR2 as ANQGSEA. The CDR3 extends over 13 amino acids.

As for this clonotype: It is likely a read error, because the conserved phenylalanine at the end of the CDR3 is missing. This sequence joins TRBV6-2 or TRBV6-3 and TRBJ2-7; 9 bases map to TRBD2. This CDR3 contains 15 residues. Germline CDR1 MNHEY, CDR2 SVGEGT. J lost 8 bases, V lost 6 bases, and 14 bases had no gene match. Here the CDR3 reads CASSTSTSGGYKQYS. CDR3 DNA sequence: TGTGCCAGCAGCACTTCGACTAGCGGAGGGTACAAGCAGTACTCC.

Concerning this clonotype: With a much larger clone just one base away, this may be a read error. The chain employs TRBV7-9 and TRBJ1-2; D remains ambiguous. This CDR3 is built from 14 residues. Trimming removed 5 bases at V and 2 bases at J, with 12 bases between. The germline V gene encodes CDR1 SEHNR and CDR2 FQNEAQ (reference sequence). CDR3 amino acids: CASSRTVANYGYTF. DNA for the CDR3: TGTGCCAGCAGCCGAACAGTGGCCAACTATGGCTACACCTTC.

This clonotype was seen at least ten times. This chain uses TRBV6-5 with TRBJ2-2, with 10 bases lining up with TRBD2. The CDR3 consists of 18 residues. J was trimmed by 0 bases and V by 2 bases; bases with no gene match: 6. Germline loops: CDR1 MNHEY, CDR2 SVGAGI. CDR3 DNA: TGTGCCAGCAGTTACAAGGGACTAGCGTACGCGAACACCGGGGAGCTGTTTTTT. Encoded protein: CASSYKGLAYANTGELFF.

Worth noting for this clonotype: Just one base apart from a much larger clone, this may be a read error. The rearrangement joins TRBV16 to TRBJ2-2; 8 nucleotides match TRBD1. Germline loops: CDR1 KGHSY, CDR2 FQNENV. The CDR3 has 14 amino acids. Trimming cost V 5 bases and J 7 bases; bases outside gene matches: 6. The CDR3 here is CASSCLTGVGELFF. DNA for the CDR3: TGTGCCAGCAGCTGTCTGACAGGGGTCGGGGAGCTGTTTTTT. Variable domain in full (rest from reference TRBV16 and TRBJ2-2): GEEVAQTPKHLVRGEGQKAKLYCAPIKGHSYVFWYQQVLKNEFKFLISFQNENVFDETGMPKERFSAKCLPNSPCSLEIQATKLEDSAVYFCASSCLTGVGELFFGEGSRLTVL.

This clonotype is a singleton in its sample. The rearrangement joins TRBV6-2 or TRBV6-3 to TRBJ2-7, with TRBD2 as a possible D gene (6 bases). Germline values: CDR1 MNHEY, CDR2 SVGEGT. V was pared by 6 bases and J by 7 bases, with 22 bases between. The CDR3 runs 15 residues. As DNA, the CDR3 is TGTGCCAGCAGCACTCTGACTGGCGGAGGGTATGAGCAGTACTTC. Its translation: CASSTLTGGGYEQYF.

To note about this clonotype: The CDR3 ends on some other residue instead of the conserved phenylalanine or tryptophan, so this is likely a read error. The chain joins TRBV4-1 to TRBJ2-1, with 11 bases matching TRBD2. The CDR3 is made up of 17 amino acids. The germline CDR1 and CDR2 sequences are MGHRA and YSYEKL. Here the CDR3 DNA reads TGTGCCAGCAACCACGCAGGGGCTAGCGGGAGGTACAATGAGCAGTTCTTG. As protein: CASNHAGASGRYNEQFL.